The source of this T cell receptor (beta chain) is a study of T cell clones after liver transplantation. The germline V and J ends were trimmed by 5 bases and 1 base, with 15 bases remaining between them. The CDR3 runs to 15 residues. Germline loops: CDR1 SEHNR, CDR2 FQNEAQ (reference sequence). The protocol was immunoSEQ multiplex PCR, while the TCRdb copy is restricted to in-frame clones and leaves out a portion. The data show some 70,000 clones, 75% to 85% seen once. The chain couples TRBV7-9 to TRBJ2-7, with a weak D call TRBD1 (6 bases). The source of this sequence is a human donor who received a liver transplant. The sequences come from CD4+ T cells from blood, collected before liver transplant. The chain's CDR3 is CASSPRGVPSYEQYF. The CDR3, as DNA: TGTGCCAGCAGCCCCAGGGGAGTCCCGTCCTACGAGCAGTACTTC.